This note documents a single T cell receptor beta chain sequence. This sample is drawn from a study of Tregs in tolerant kidney transplant recipients. Assay used: immunoSEQ multiplex PCR; TCRdb lists only in-frame clones, some missing. The sample shows approximately 90,000 clones, approximately 92% of them seen only once. From germline, CDR1 is MGHRA and CDR2 YSYEKL. V dropped 5 bases and J dropped 6 bases, with 19 bases sitting between them. The CDR3 runs to 15 residues. The rearrangement joins TRBV4-1 to TRBJ1-2; the D gene is possibly TRBD1 (6 bases). The origin of this receptor is a human donor in good health. The sample consisted of CD8+ T cells from blood. The CDR3 loop reads CASSNRRNNRDGYTF. Here the CDR3 DNA reads TGCGCCAGCAGCAACCGACGAAACAACAGGGATGGCTACACCTTC.